Listed here is a single T cell receptor beta chain. Its antigen is as yet unknown. The data stem from a study of T cell responses to AZD1222 COVID-19 vaccine. General study results and limits: Spike regions recognized by vaccine-associated CD4 TCRs spanned the protein, led by 160-218 and 743-854. Clonal diversity was possibly underestimated, and white British individuals and females predominated among donors. Just a handful of people given AZD1222 tested seropositive at baseline. Receipt of two AZD1222 doses was followed by a rise in Spike-specific TCR breadth and depth.

The repertoire was sequenced with immunoSEQ multiplex PCR; TCRdb's copy has only in-frame clones and lacks some. The repertoire holds about 100,000 clones, with about nine tenths as singletons. Per germline, CDR1 SGHRS and CDR2 YFSETQ. V dropped 0 bases and J dropped 4 bases, with 11 bases sitting between them. This CDR3 has 15 amino acids. This sequence joins TRBV5-1 and TRBJ1-5; the D is unclear. This specimen consisted of peripheral blood, obtained on day 0 of AZD1222 vaccination. The sequence was collected from an adult in good health. CDR3 DNA: TGCGCCAGCAGCTTGGCGGGAAGACCTAATCAGCCCCAGCATTTT. This codes for CASSLAGRPNQPQHF. Complete variable domain (other parts from reference TRBV5-1 and TRBJ1-5): KAGVTQTPRYLIKTRGQQVTLSCSPISGHRSVSWYQQTPGQGLQFLFEYFSETQRNKGNFPGRFSGRQFSNSRSEMNVSTLELGDSALYLCASSLAGRPNQPQHFGDGTRLSIL.